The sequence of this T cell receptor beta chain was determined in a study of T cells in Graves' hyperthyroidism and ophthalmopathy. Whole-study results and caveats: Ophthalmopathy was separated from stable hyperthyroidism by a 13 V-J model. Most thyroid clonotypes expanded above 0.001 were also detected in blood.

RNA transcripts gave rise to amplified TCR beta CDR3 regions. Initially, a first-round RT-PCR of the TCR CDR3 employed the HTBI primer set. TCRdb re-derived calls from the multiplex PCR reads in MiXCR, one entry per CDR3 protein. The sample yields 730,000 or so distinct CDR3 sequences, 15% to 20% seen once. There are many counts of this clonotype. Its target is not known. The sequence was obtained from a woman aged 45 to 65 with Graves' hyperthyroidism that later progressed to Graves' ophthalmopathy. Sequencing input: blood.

CDR3 bases: TGTGCCAGCAGCCACCTGGCAGCACAAGAGACCCAGTACTTC. This translates into CASSHLAAQETQYF. The chain joins TRBV3-1 to TRBJ2-5, with D hard to call. Deletions cut 3 bases from V and 2 bases from J, with 10 bases between. The CDR3 has 14 amino acids. Germline CDR1 and CDR2: LGHDT and YNNKEL (reference sequence).